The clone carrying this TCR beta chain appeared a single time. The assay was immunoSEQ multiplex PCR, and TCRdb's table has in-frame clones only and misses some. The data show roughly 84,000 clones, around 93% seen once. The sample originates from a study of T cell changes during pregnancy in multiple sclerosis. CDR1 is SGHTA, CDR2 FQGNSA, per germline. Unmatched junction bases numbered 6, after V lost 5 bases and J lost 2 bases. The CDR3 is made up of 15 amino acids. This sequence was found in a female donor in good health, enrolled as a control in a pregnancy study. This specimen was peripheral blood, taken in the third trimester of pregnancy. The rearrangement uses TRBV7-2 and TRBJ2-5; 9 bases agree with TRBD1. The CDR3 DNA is TGTGCCAGCAGCCTTGGGACAGGGCGTCAAGAGACCCAGTACTTC. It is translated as CASSLGTGRQETQYF.